These T cell receptor beta chains were read from a single sample in a study of memory CD4+ T cells and cytomegalovirus serostatus. TCRdb's table, derived via immunoSEQ multiplex PCR, lists solely in-frame clones and lacks some. The data hold 56,000 or so clones, with roughly four fifths observed a single time. The sequenced sample was memory CD4+ T cells from blood. Source of these receptors: an adult in good health and CMV-seronegative. CDR3s include the opening cysteine and the closing phenylalanine or tryptophan. A D gene is named only where the DNA matches it firmly. Only some rows state a clone size, as once, few, many or a class for expanded clones.

v_gene: TRBV7-2
j_gene: TRBJ2-6
d_gene: .
abundance: .
CDR3aa: CASSLAEPGATGPLSGANVLTF
CDR3nt: TGTGCCAGCAGCTTAGCAGAACCAGGGGCTACGGGGCCCTTATCTGGGGCCAACGTCCTGACTTTC

v_gene: TRBV28
j_gene: TRBJ2-7
d_gene: TRBD2
abundance: .
CDR3aa: CASLGWGGLREQYF
CDR3nt: TGTGCCAGCTTGGGTTGGGGGGGATTACGTGAGCAGTACTTC

v_gene: TRBV5-1
j_gene: TRBJ2-7
d_gene: TRBD1
abundance: .
CDR3aa: CASSLVAGTGIYEQYF
CDR3nt: TGCGCCAGCAGCTTAGTTGCGGGGACAGGGATCTACGAGCAGTACTTC

v_gene: TRBV5-1
j_gene: TRBJ2-3
d_gene: .
abundance: .
CDR3aa: CASSPGLNTDTQYF
CDR3nt: TGCGCCAGCAGCCCGGGACTTAACACAGATACGCAGTATTTT

v_gene: TRBV4-3
j_gene: TRBJ2-3
d_gene: TRBD2
abundance: once
CDR3aa: CASSQTRVQDDLAGGSDTQYF
CDR3nt: TGCGCCAGCAGCCAAACCCGGGTACAGGACGACCTAGCGGGAGGTAGCGATACGCAGTATTTT

v_gene: TRBV19
j_gene: TRBJ1-5
d_gene: .
abundance: .
CDR3aa: CASSNYREIRYSNQPQHF
CDR3nt: TGTGCCAGTAGTAATTACAGGGAGATCCGGTATAGCAATCAGCCCCAGCATTTT

v_gene: TRBV28
j_gene: TRBJ2-4
d_gene: .
abundance: few
CDR3aa: CASSLRQVKLLAKNIQYF
CDR3nt: TGTGCCAGCAGTTTAAGGCAGGTGAAACTTCTAGCCAAAAACATTCAGTACTTC

v_gene: TRBV25-1
j_gene: TRBJ1-4
d_gene: .
abundance: .
CDR3aa: CASSGRGAAEKLFF
CDR3nt: TGTGCCAGCAGTGGGCGGGGGGCCGCTGAAAAACTGTTTTTT

v_gene: TRBV7-3
j_gene: TRBJ1-1
d_gene: TRBD1
abundance: .
CDR3aa: CASSRSTGGNTEAFF
CDR3nt: TGTGCCAGCAGCCGGTCGACAGGGGGTAACACTGAAGCTTTCTTT

v_gene: TRBV14
j_gene: TRBJ1-6
d_gene: .
abundance: .
CDR3aa: CASSPFDGSPLHF
CDR3nt: TGTGCCAGCAGCCCCTTTGACGGTTCACCCCTCCACTTT

v_gene: TRBV18
j_gene: TRBJ1-1
d_gene: .
abundance: .
CDR3aa: CASSPGQSDEAFF
CDR3nt: TGTGCCAGCTCACCAGGACAGTCCGATGAAGCTTTCTTT

v_gene: TRBV7-9
j_gene: TRBJ2-7
d_gene: .
abundance: .
CDR3aa: CASSLGGSPYEQYF
CDR3nt: TGTGCCAGCAGCTTAGGAGGTTCCCCCTACGAGCAGTACTTC

v_gene: TRBV28
j_gene: TRBJ2-7
d_gene: .
abundance: .
CDR3aa: CASNLGLRGDEQYF
CDR3nt: TGTGCCAGCAACTTAGGGCTTCGCGGCGACGAGCAGTACTTC

v_gene: TRBV28
j_gene: TRBJ1-2
d_gene: .
abundance: .
CDR3aa: CASSSRRTGYTF
CDR3nt: TGTGCCAGCAGTTCCCGACGTACTGGCTACACCTTC

v_gene: TRBV2
j_gene: TRBJ2-2
d_gene: .
abundance: .
CDR3aa: CASRRGSLANTGELFF
CDR3nt: TGTGCCAGCAGGAGGGGTTCCCTTGCGAACACCGGGGAGCTGTTTTTT

v_gene: TRBV19
j_gene: TRBJ1-5
d_gene: .
abundance: .
CDR3aa: CASMRGSALGGNQPQHF
CDR3nt: TGTGCCAGTATGCGGGGCTCTGCTTTGGGAGGCAATCAGCCCCAGCATTTT

v_gene: TRBV11-1
j_gene: TRBJ1-2
d_gene: .
abundance: .
CDR3aa: CASSSDSNYGYTF
CDR3nt: TGTGCCAGCAGCTCAGACAGCAACTATGGCTACACCTTC

v_gene: TRBV9
j_gene: TRBJ1-5
d_gene: .
abundance: .
CDR3aa: CASSVGGRENQPQHF
CDR3nt: TGTGCCAGCAGCGTAGGGGGCAGGGAGAATCAGCCCCAGCATTTT

v_gene: TRBV7-8
j_gene: TRBJ2-3
d_gene: .
abundance: .
CDR3aa: CASSATGTKKIDTQYF
CDR3nt: TGTGCCAGCAGCGCGACCGGGACAAAGAAGATAGATACGCAGTATTTT

v_gene: TRBV27
j_gene: TRBJ2-7
d_gene: .
abundance: .
CDR3aa: CASSLGPGHLYEQYF
CDR3nt: TGTGCCAGCAGTTTGGGCCCCGGGCACCTCTACGAGCAGTACTTC

v_gene: TRBV4-3
j_gene: TRBJ1-2
d_gene: .
abundance: .
CDR3aa: CASSQDMAEAYGYTF
CDR3nt: TGCGCCAGCAGCCAAGATATGGCGGAAGCCTATGGCTACACCTTC

v_gene: TRBV7-2
j_gene: TRBJ2-3
d_gene: .
abundance: .
CDR3aa: CASSLGQGLDTQYF
CDR3nt: TGTGCCAGCAGCTTAGGGCAGGGGTTGGATACGCAGTATTTT

v_gene: TRBV2
j_gene: TRBJ1-5
d_gene: TRBD1
abundance: .
CDR3aa: CASTIDRGYQPQHF
CDR3nt: TGTGCCAGCACCATAGACAGGGGTTATCAGCCCCAGCATTTT

v_gene: TRBV7-9
j_gene: TRBJ2-1
d_gene: .
abundance: .
CDR3aa: CASEGGSGAGNEQFF
CDR3nt: TGTGCCAGCGAGGGAGGTTCGGGAGCGGGCAATGAGCAGTTCTTC

v_gene: TRBV10-3
j_gene: TRBJ2-2
d_gene: TRBD2
abundance: .
CDR3aa: CAISTPLAGGPNTGELFF
CDR3nt: TGTGCCATCAGTACACCATTAGCGGGAGGACCGAACACCGGGGAGCTGTTTTTT